This entry concerns a single T cell receptor beta chain. As yet, its antigen is unknown. Expansion with viral peptide pools was applied to antigen-specific CD4+ T cells by the ViraFEST assay prior to sequencing. On roughly day 10 of culture, CD4+ T cells were separated out. Participants completed two doses of the BNT162b2 or mRNA-1273 vaccine. PBMC cultures contained about 1.9 million cells per well, roughly 10 IU/ml IL-2 and 10 ug/ml peptides. Measured with immunoSEQ multiplex PCR; TCRdb has only the in-frame clones, and not every one. The top ten hold 8.2% of the sample, which has about 22,000 clones, around 70% seen once. These data originate in a study of vaccination effects on CD4 cells after COVID-19. The clonotype originates from a human donor who received a COVID-19 vaccine. The input for sequencing was CD4+ T cells from PBMCs cultured with SARS-CoV-2 spike peptides, taken after COVID-19 vaccination.

The CDR3 region is CASSLNNQPQHF. Here the CDR3 DNA reads TGTGCCAGCAGCTTGAACAATCAGCCCCAGCATTTT. The chain recombines TRBV7-2 with TRBJ1-5; D is ambiguous. V lost 3 bases and J lost 3, with 3 bases in between. Germline lookup yields CDR1 SGHTA and CDR2 FQGNSA. The CDR3 has 12 residues.